The rows below give T cell receptor beta chains drawn from one sample of a study of blood T cell repertoires in COVID-19. The method was immunoSEQ multiplex PCR; TCRdb's version includes in-frame clones alone and lacks a portion of them. The table has about 160,000 clones, about 86% seen once. Sequenced: peripheral blood. The receptors were sampled from a woman older than 75 with acute or convalescent COVID-19. The CDR3 runs from the conserved cysteine through the conserved F or W. For some rows the clone size is stated as once, few or many, or as a class when expanded; others skip it.

clone_size j_call v_call cdr3_aa
once TRBJ1-2 TRBV19 CASSEWTGPNYGYTF
NA TRBJ2-7 TRBV5-1 CASRFDSGPLEQYF
NA TRBJ1-5 TRBV7-9 CASSLAGRRNQPQHF
once TRBJ2-3 TRBV15 CATSSRVGGTDTQYF
NA TRBJ2-3 TRBV14 CASSQEGAQRADTQYF
few TRBJ2-2 TRBV7-2 CASSLDRSTGELFF
NA TRBJ1-2 TRBV3-1/TRBV3-2 CASSQQGVSDYGYTF
NA TRBJ2-1 TRBV18 CASSSGQGNEQFF
NA TRBJ2-3 TRBV5-1 CASSFSDTDRAF
NA TRBJ2-1 TRBV30 CARKRGPHINEQFF
NA TRBJ2-7 TRBV7-9 CASSLAETGSYEQYF
NA TRBJ1-4 TRBV7-2 CASSHGTGALNEKLFF
once TRBJ1-2 TRBV5-1 CASSPDSSDYGYTF
NA TRBJ2-2 TRBV5-4 CASSPGQGAGTGELFF
NA TRBJ1-6 TRBV6-5 CASSYTNRDSPLHF
NA TRBJ1-1 TRBV10-2 CASSDQGGNTEAFF
NA TRBJ1-2 TRBV18 CASSPDSNYGYTF
NA TRBJ1-1 TRBV5-1 CASSLGQGATEAFF
NA TRBJ1-2 TRBV5-1 CASSLAGTGGEGYTF
NA TRBJ1-4 TRBV7-9 CASSLLTPTNEKLFF
once TRBJ1-2 TRBV19 CASSTWDRPYTF
NA TRBJ2-3 TRBV28 CASRAARGDVADTQYF
NA TRBJ2-1 TRBV3-1/TRBV3-2 CASSQDSTSGVYNEQFF
NA TRBJ2-1 TRBV29-1 CSSQFPPNEQFF
NA TRBJ1-2 TRBV30 CAWSTTGARAVGYTF
NA TRBJ1-1 TRBV27 CASHDRDRGLAFF
NA TRBJ2-3 TRBV5-4 CASSLGPGLAELTDTQYF
NA TRBJ1-1 TRBV19 CASSDWTGGEAFF
NA TRBJ2-5 TRBV9 CASSPSIGVPETQYF
NA TRBJ1-1 TRBV28 CASSFKWGGAFF
once TRBJ1-1 TRBV5-8 CASSLGQGTTEAFF